Reported below is one TCR beta chain. What it recognizes is unknown. Sequencing was performed with immunoSEQ multiplex PCR; in TCRdb, only in-frame clones are kept and a portion is missing. The sample contains approximately 50,000 clones, 65% to 75% of which appear only once. CDR1 and CDR2 from the germline V gene are MNHNS and SASEGT. This CDR3 has 14 amino acids. Deletions cut 1 base from V and 4 bases from J, with 10 bases between. This sample was taken from a study of cytotoxic CD8 clonotypes in ibrutinib-treated CLL. Whole-study findings and limits: Under treatment, the uncommon public clonotypes either contracted or remained stable.

The sample here was PBMCs, taken after 12 months of ibrutinib treatment. The chain has TRBV6-1 and TRBJ1-2, with D tentatively TRBD1 (6 bases). This clonotype was obtained from a human donor with chronic lymphocytic leukemia. The CDR3 loop is CASSEEGGTYGYTF. CDR3 sequence (DNA): TGTGCCAGCAGTGAAGAGGGGGGGACCTATGGCTACACCTTC.